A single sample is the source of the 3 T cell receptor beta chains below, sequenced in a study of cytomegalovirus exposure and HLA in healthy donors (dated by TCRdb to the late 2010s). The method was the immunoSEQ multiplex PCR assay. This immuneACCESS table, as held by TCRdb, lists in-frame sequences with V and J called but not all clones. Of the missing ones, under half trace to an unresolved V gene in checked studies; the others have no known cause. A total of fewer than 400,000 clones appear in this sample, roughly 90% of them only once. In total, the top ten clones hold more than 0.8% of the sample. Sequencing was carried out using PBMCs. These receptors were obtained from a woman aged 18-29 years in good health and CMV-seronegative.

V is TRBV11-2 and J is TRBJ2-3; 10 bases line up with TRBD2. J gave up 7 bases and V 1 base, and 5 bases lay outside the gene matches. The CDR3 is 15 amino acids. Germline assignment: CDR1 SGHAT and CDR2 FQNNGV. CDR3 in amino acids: CASSLAFSGGYTQYF. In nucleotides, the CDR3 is TGTGCCAGCAGCTTAGCCTTTAGCGGGGGGTATACGCAGTATTTT.

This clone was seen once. This CDR3 is CASSPGSGTSGRARGREQYF. The CDR3 DNA follows: TGTGCCAGCTCACCGGGCTCCGGGACTAGCGGGAGGGCCCGCGGACGCGAGCAGTACTTC. The gene calls are TRBV18 and TRBJ2-7, with TRBD2 identical over 16 bases. The trim removed 3 bases at V and 6 bases at J, leaving 17 bases unmatched. The CDR3 sequence is 20 residues long. From germline, CDR1 is KGHSH and CDR2 LQKENI. Together with reference TRBV18 and TRBJ2-7, the CDR3 gives the full variable domain: NAGVMQNPRHLVRRRGQEARLRCSPMKGHSHVYWYRQLPEEGLKFMVYLQKENIIDESGMPKERFSAEFPKEGPSILRIQQVVRGDSAAYFCASSPGSGTSGRARGREQYFGPGTRLTVT.

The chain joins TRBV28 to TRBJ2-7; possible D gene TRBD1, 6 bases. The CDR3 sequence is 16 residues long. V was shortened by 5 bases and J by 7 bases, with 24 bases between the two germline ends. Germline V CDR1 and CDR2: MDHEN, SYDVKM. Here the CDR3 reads CASSPYTSRDTGEQYF. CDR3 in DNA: TGTGCCAGCAGTCCCTACACGTCCCGGGACACTGGGGAGCAGTACTTC.